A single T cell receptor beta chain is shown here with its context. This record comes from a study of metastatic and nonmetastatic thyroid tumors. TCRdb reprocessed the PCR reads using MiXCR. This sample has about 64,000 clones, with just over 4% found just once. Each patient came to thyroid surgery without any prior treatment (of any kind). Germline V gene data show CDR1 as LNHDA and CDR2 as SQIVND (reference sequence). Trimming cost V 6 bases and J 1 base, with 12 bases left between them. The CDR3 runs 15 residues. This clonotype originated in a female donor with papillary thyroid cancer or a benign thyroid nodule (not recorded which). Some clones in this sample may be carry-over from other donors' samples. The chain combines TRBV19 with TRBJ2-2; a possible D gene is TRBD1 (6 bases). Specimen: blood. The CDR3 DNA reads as TGTGCCAGTAGGTCCGGGACATTGAACACCGGGGAGCTGTTTTTT. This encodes CASRSGTLNTGELFF.